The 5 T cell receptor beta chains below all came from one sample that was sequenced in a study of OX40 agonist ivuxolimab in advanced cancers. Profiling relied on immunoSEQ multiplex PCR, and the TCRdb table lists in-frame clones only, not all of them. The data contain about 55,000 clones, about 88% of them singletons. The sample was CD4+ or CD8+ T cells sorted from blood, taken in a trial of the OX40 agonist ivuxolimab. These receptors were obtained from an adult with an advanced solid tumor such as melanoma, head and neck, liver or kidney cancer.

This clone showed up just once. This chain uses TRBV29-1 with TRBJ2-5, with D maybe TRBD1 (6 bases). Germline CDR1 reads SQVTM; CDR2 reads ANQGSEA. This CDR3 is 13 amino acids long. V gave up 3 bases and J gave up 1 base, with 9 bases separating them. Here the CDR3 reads CSVEGAVQETQYF. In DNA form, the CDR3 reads TGCAGCGTTGAGGGGGCGGTCCAAGAGACCCAGTACTTC.

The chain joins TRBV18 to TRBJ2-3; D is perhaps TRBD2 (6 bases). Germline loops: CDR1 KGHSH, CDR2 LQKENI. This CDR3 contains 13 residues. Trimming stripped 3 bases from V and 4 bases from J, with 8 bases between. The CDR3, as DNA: TGTGCCAGCTCACCCCGGGAGTCAGATACGCAGTATTTT. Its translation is CASSPRESDTQYF.

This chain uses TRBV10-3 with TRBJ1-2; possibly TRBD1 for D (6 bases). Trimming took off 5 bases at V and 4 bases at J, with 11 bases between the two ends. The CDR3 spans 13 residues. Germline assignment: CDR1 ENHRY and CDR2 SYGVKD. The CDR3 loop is CAISTGLAYGYTF. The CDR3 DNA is TGTGCCATCAGTACAGGGTTGGCCTATGGCTACACCTTC.

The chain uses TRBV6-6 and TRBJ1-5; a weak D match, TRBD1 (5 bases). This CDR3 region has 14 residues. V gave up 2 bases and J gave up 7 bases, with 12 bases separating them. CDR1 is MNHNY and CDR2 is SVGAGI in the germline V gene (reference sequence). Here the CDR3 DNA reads TGTGCCAGCAGTTACGGGGGATCTGGACAGCCCCAGCATTTT. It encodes CASSYGGSGQPQHF.

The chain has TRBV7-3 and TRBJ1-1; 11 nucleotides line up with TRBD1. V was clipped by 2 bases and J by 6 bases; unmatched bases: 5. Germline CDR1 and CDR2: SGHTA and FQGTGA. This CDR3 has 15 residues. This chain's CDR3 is CASSLLGQGASEAFF. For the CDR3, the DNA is TGTGCCAGCAGCTTACTCGGACAGGGGGCCTCTGAAGCTTTCTTT.